Described below is a single TCR beta chain sequence and its context. The data were taken from a study of blood T cell repertoires in COVID-19. Study-wide context: COVID-19 samples collected from the United States, Italy and Spain covered acute and convalescent phases.

In the original workflow: Quantification of nucleated cells was approximated via reference gene primer amplification. Assay: immunoSEQ multiplex PCR; the TCRdb copy retains only in-frame clones and omits some. That table is the source of V, J and clone size, and D and trimming were worked out from the DNA. The sample consists of around 250,000 clones, around nine tenths of them appearing once. This CDR3 has 13 amino acids. V lost 3 bases, J lost 4 bases, and 9 bases lay in between. Sequencing was done on a sample of peripheral blood. This receptor was obtained from a woman aged 60 to 75 who had recovered from COVID-19. The V call is TRBV12-3 or TRBV12-4, the J call TRBJ1-2; D is unclear. The CDR3 bases are TGTGCCAGCAGTTTTCCGGTACTCTATGGCTACACCTTC. Encoded protein: CASSFPVLYGYTF.